The 30 T cell receptor beta chains below all came from one sample that was sequenced in a study of vaccination and CD4 T cells after COVID-19. As to treatment: roughly 11-day PBMC culture with coronavirus spike peptide pools or control peptides (ViraFEST assay). The Oncomine TCR Beta short-read assay sequenced DNA from cultured CD4+ T cells. Each CDR3 protein gets one entry after TCRdb re-called the PCR reads with MiXCR. The repertoire holds about 16,000 distinct CDR3 sequences, with roughly 50% as singletons. These receptors have no identified antigens. This specimen consisted of cultured CD4+ T cells from blood, obtained after SARS-CoV-2 vaccination. The receptors stem from a human donor with COVID-19.

CDR3 DNA: TGTGCCAGCAGATTCGGCACAGGGAAAAACTATGGCTACACCTTC. Translation: CASRFGTGKNYGYTF. The chain links TRBV12-3 or TRBV12-4 to TRBJ1-2; D might be TRBD1 (6 bases). CDR3 length: 15 amino acids. V dropped 6 bases and J dropped 2 bases, with 16 bases sitting between them.

The chain links TRBV12-3 or TRBV12-4 to TRBJ2-3, with 10 bases matching TRBD2. The CDR3 spans 16 residues. Trimming removed 6 bases from V and 5 bases from J; junction bases left unmatched: 11. The DNA of the CDR3 is TGTGCCAGCAGCCGCTTGCTAGCGGGGGTGGGAGATACGCAGTATTTT. Encoded protein: CASSRLLAGVGDTQYF.

The rearrangement joins TRBV7-3 to TRBJ2-6, with 9 positions matching TRBD1. The CDR3 has 19 residues. Germline V gives CDR1 SGHTA, CDR2 FQGTGA. J lost 0 bases, V lost 1 base, and 7 bases had no gene match. The CDR3 nucleotides read TGTGCCAGCAGCTTAATTGGGGACAGGGCAGACTCTGGGGCCAACGTCCTGACTTTC. Protein sequence: CASSLIGDRADSGANVLTF.

The J gene is TRBJ2-2, the V gene TRBV11-2, with 7 bases that match TRBD2. The CDR3 is made up of 19 amino acids. With V trimmed by 5 bases and J by 7 bases, 22 bases remained unmatched. In germline, CDR1 is SGHAT, CDR2 FQNNGV. The CDR3 here is CASSGRELRGLADNGELFF. The CDR3 DNA reads TGTGCCAGCAGCGGCCGGGAGCTAAGAGGCCTAGCGGATAACGGGGAGCTGTTTTTT. Full variable domain (outside the CDR3, taken from reference TRBV11-2 and TRBJ2-2): EAGVAQSPRYKIIEKRQSVAFWCNPISGHATLYWYQQILGQGPKLLIQFQNNGVVDDSQLPKDRFSAERLKGVDSTLKIQPAKLEDSAVYLCASSGRELRGLADNGELFFGEGSRLTVL.

This chain joins TRBV6-1 and TRBJ2-7; 8 bases align to TRBD1. The CDR3 totals 15 residues. Looked up from germline, CDR1 is MNHNS and CDR2 is SASEGT. V dropped 6 bases and J dropped 2; count of bases not matched to a gene: 9. This CDR3 reads CASRLDRELTYEQYF. The CDR3 DNA reads TGTGCCAGCAGACTGGACAGGGAACTAACCTACGAGCAGTACTTC.

This clonotype has a handful of counts. The DNA of the CDR3 is TGTGCCAGCCAAGGACAGGCCTCTGGAAACACCATATATTTT. Its translation: CASQGQASGNTIYF. The chain joins TRBV21-1 to TRBJ1-3; the table's TRBD1 call for D was not verified on the DNA. TRBV21-1 is recorded as a pseudogene. The CDR3 has 14 residues.

The CDR3: CASSLGGPTPGEQYF. In DNA form, the CDR3 reads TGTGCCAGCAGCTTGGGGGGACCTACACCCGGCGAGCAGTACTTC. V is TRBV5-4 and J is TRBJ2-7; TRBD1 or TRBD2 may be the D gene (5 bases each). V lost 0 bases, J lost 6 bases, and 16 bases lay in between. CDR1 is SGHNT, CDR2 YYREEE, per germline (reference sequence). The CDR3 has 15 amino acids.

The rearrangement links TRBV20-1 to TRBJ2-7; TRBD1 matches at 9 bases. The ends lost 5 bases at V and 5 bases at J; junction bases unmatched: 10. The germline CDR1 and CDR2 sequences are DFQATT and SNEGSKA (reference sequence). This CDR3 region has 14 residues. The DNA of the CDR3 is TGCAGTGCTGTCCAGGGACAGGGATGGGACGAGCAGTACTTC. It encodes CSAVQGQGWDEQYF.

The J gene is TRBJ2-2, the V gene TRBV24-1; a weak D match, TRBD1 (5 bases). The CDR3 contains 16 residues. Germline values: CDR1 KGHDR, CDR2 SFDVKD. V was cut by 7 bases and J by 6 bases, with 20 bases left in between. The CDR3 nucleotides read TGTGCCACCAGCAAATTTTCAACGGCAGGGTCCGGGGAGCTGTTTTTT. Translated: CATSKFSTAGSGELFF.

The gene calls are TRBV7-9 and TRBJ1-2, with TRBD1 matching over 7 bases. This CDR3 spans 12 amino acids. Germline CDR1 SEHNR, CDR2 FQNEAQ (reference sequence). CDR3 in DNA: TGTGCGTCCGAGGGGGCCTCCTATGGCTACACCTTC. Translating gives CASEGASYGYTF. Filled out from reference TRBV7-9 and TRBJ1-2, the complete variable domain reads DTGVSQNPRHKITKRGQNVTFRCDPISEHNRLYWYRQTLGQGPEFLTYFQNEAQLEKSRLLSDRFSAERPKGSFSTLEIQRTEQGDSAMYLCASEGASYGYTFGSGTRLTVV.

The chain has TRBV18 and TRBJ2-3; D is undetermined. Germline CDR1 KGHSH, CDR2 LQKENI. Trimming stripped 4 bases from V and 6 bases from J, with 8 bases between. This CDR3 contains 12 residues. CDR3 DNA: TGTGCCAGCTCACTAGGATCGGATACGCAGTATTTT. Translated, it gives CASSLGSDTQYF.

The chain is built from TRBV10-1 and TRBJ2-2; possibly TRBD1 for D (5 bases). CDR3 length: 14 amino acids. V lost 3 bases to trimming and J lost 5 bases, with 10 bases between them. Germline assignment: CDR1 WNHNN and CDR2 SYGVQD (reference sequence). DNA for the CDR3: TGCGCCAGCAGTGACAGGGCTCTGACCGGGGAGCTGTTTTTT. Its protein product is CASSDRALTGELFF.

The sample holds a few counts of this clonotype. The rearrangement joins TRBV18 to TRBJ2-6; perhaps TRBD1 as D (6 bases). The CDR3 loop spans 16 amino acids. Germline assignment: CDR1 KGHSH and CDR2 LQKENI. The V gene lost 2 bases and the J gene lost 2 bases, with 10 bases spanning the gap. CDR3 region: CASSPDRQAGANVLTF. Written as DNA, the CDR3 is TGTGCCAGCTCACCAGACAGACAGGCTGGGGCCAACGTCCTGACTTTC.

The gene calls are TRBV7-8 and TRBJ2-2; 8 bases are a match to TRBD2. The CDR3 is 15 amino acids. After removal of 10 bases from V and 5 bases from J, the junction contained 12 bases not matched to a gene. The germline V gene encodes CDR1 SGHVS and CDR2 FQNEAQ. CDR3 amino acids: CATRVVAGGTGELFF. The CDR3 nucleotides are TGTGCCACCCGGGTGGTGGCGGGGGGAACCGGGGAGCTGTTTTTT. The entire variable domain, with the rest obtained from reference TRBV7-8 and TRBJ2-2, is as follows: GAGVSQSPRYKVAKRGQDVALRCDPISGHVSLFWYQQALGQGPEFLTYFQNEAQLDKSGLPSDRFFAERPEGSVSTLKIQRTQQEDSAVYLCATRVVAGGTGELFFGEGSRLTVL.

This clonotype was picked up a small number of times. This chain uses TRBV6-4 with TRBJ1-2; D uncertain. The CDR3 is 12 amino acids. V was shortened by 5 bases and J by 2 bases, with 6 bases between the two germline ends. Per the germline V gene, CDR1 is MRHNA and CDR2 is SNTAGT. In nucleotides, the CDR3 is TGTGCCAGCAGTTCCATGAACTATGGCTACACCTTC. Its translation is CASSSMNYGYTF.

This clonotype showed up just a few times. The V and J genes are TRBV2 and TRBJ1-5; TRBD1 is a possible D gene (6 bases). Germline-derived CDR1 and CDR2 are SNHLY and FYNNEI. The CDR3 runs to 15 residues. Trimming stripped 3 bases from V and 0 bases from J, with 9 bases between. CDR3 protein: CASSEGAGSNQPQHF. In DNA, the CDR3 is TGTGCCAGCAGTGAGGGGGCGGGTAGCAATCAGCCCCAGCATTTT.

This clonotype appeared a few times. The chain links TRBV19 to TRBJ1-6; D gene ambiguous. The V gene lost 0 bases and the J gene lost 17 bases, with 14 bases spanning the gap. In germline, CDR1 is LNHDA, CDR2 SQIVND (reference sequence). The CDR3 contains 13 residues. The CDR3 spells CASSIDPPTQVHF. CDR3 in DNA: TGTGCCAGTAGTATAGATCCCCCCACGCAGGTCCACTTT.

The chain carries TRBV20-1 and TRBJ2-1, with 14 bases matching TRBD2. The ends lost 0 bases at V and 9 bases at J; junction bases unmatched: 7. The germline V gene has CDR1 DFQATT and CDR2 SNEGSKA (reference sequence). CDR3 length equals 16 residues. The CDR3 DNA reads as TGCAGTGCTAGAGATCGACTAGCGGGGGGGCGGGGTGAGCAGTTCTTC. It encodes CSARDRLAGGRGEQFF.

V gene TRBV6-1 combines with J gene TRBJ2-2, with D possibly being TRBD1 (5 bases). Germline values: CDR1 MNHNS, CDR2 SASEGT. This CDR3 has 13 amino acids. Trimming left V 7 bases short and J 2 bases short, with 8 bases between. The CDR3, as DNA: TGTGCCAGCATGCAGGGCAACACCGGGGAGCTGTTTTTT. It specifies CASMQGNTGELFF.

This rearrangement joins TRBV11-3 to TRBJ1-1; the D gene is possibly TRBD1 (5 bases). V was trimmed by 5 bases and J by 3 bases, leaving 7 bases between them. The CDR3 runs to 12 residues. The germline CDR1 and CDR2 sequences are SGHNT and YENEEA. CDR3 sequence: CASSPRDTEAFF. The CDR3 nucleotides are TGTGCCAGCAGCCCCAGGGACACTGAAGCTTTCTTT.

This chain connects TRBV7-3 to TRBJ1-1; D unresolved. The CDR3 has 13 residues. The germline V gene has CDR1 SGHTA and CDR2 FQGTGA. The V end was cut by 4 bases, the J end by 0 bases, with 6 bases between. CDR3 nucleotides: TGTGCCAGCAGCTCACAGATGAACACTGAAGCTTTCTTT. This gives the protein CASSSQMNTEAFF.

V is TRBV10-2 and J is TRBJ1-5, with 11 bases matching TRBD1. The CDR3 has 15 amino acids. CDR1 and CDR2 from the germline V gene are WSHSY and SAAADI. V dropped 1 base and J dropped 6; count of bases not matched to a gene: 2. The CDR3 nucleotides read TGCGCCAGCAGTGAGTTGGGGACAGGGGGTCAGCCCCAGCATTTT. This gives the protein CASSELGTGGQPQHF.

The rearrangement uses TRBV11-2 and TRBJ2-3; 10 bases are a match to TRBD2. Losses at the gene ends were 4 bases for V and 6 bases for J; bases not matched to a gene: 16. Germline CDR1 is SGHAT and CDR2 is FQNNGV. The length of the CDR3 is 18 residues. The CDR3 DNA sequence: TGTGCCAGCAGCTATCCAAGGCTTAAGCGGGGGGGCCCTGATACGCAGTATTTT. Protein sequence: CASSYPRLKRGGPDTQYF.

The gene calls are TRBV7-8 and TRBJ2-4; a possible D gene is TRBD2 (7 bases). Germline CDR1 SGHVS, CDR2 FQNEAQ. This CDR3 is built from 13 residues. V was pared by 8 bases and J by 2 bases, with 10 bases between. This chain's CDR3 is CASGGGSKNIQYF. The CDR3 DNA sequence: TGTGCCAGCGGGGGGGGCTCCAAAAACATTCAGTACTTC.

This clonotype turned up a few times. The gene calls are TRBV6-2 or TRBV6-3 and TRBJ2-7, with D possibly being TRBD1 (5 bases). This CDR3 is 14 amino acids long. V lost 1 base, J lost 2 bases, and 9 bases lay in between. CDR1 is MNHEY, CDR2 SVGEGT, per germline. The CDR3 coding sequence is TGTGCCAGCAGTTACTTCGACAGAACCTACGAGCAGTACTTC. This gives the protein CASSYFDRTYEQYF.

This clonotype was picked up a small number of times. The V call is TRBV6-4, the J call TRBJ1-5; 7 bases agree with TRBD1. This CDR3 has 16 amino acids. From germline, CDR1 is MRHNA and CDR2 SNTAGT. J was trimmed by 0 bases and V by 8 bases; bases with no gene match: 10. The CDR3 is CASHRGQSLSNQPQHF. The DNA for the CDR3 is TGTGCCAGCCATAGGGGGCAGTCCCTTAGCAATCAGCCCCAGCATTTT.

This clonotype came up a few times. In DNA, the CDR3 is TGTGCCAGCCATCGGTCGGGCTCTGGGGCCAACGTCCTGACTTTC. This codes for CASHRSGSGANVLTF. The V gene is TRBV6-2 or TRBV6-3, the J gene TRBJ2-6; D is unclear. This CDR3 has 15 residues. The germline V gene has CDR1 MNHEY and CDR2 SVGEGT. The ends were cut back, 8 bases at V and 0 bases at J, with 11 bases in the middle.

A note on this clonotype: Mismatch with germline at one junction end may stem from a read error. V and J are TRBV20-1 and TRBJ1-1; D unclear. Germline lookup yields CDR1 DFQATT and CDR2 SNEGSKA (reference sequence). This CDR3 comprises 11 residues. DNA for the CDR3: TGCGGTGCTAGAGTTATAGGGGAAGCTTTCTTT. Its protein is CGARVIGEAFF.

In its sample, this clonotype was seen a few times. The CDR3 here is CSAPDRVTSYEQYF. The DNA for the CDR3 is TGCAGCGCCCCCGACAGGGTCACCTCCTACGAGCAGTACTTC. The chain carries TRBV20-1 and TRBJ2-7; 7 positions agree with TRBD1. Germline-derived CDR1 and CDR2 are DFQATT and SNEGSKA (reference sequence). CDR3 size: 14 residues.

V usage is TRBV14 and J usage is TRBJ2-5; no firm D call. CDR1 and CDR2 (germline): SGHDN, FVKESK. The CDR3 covers 14 residues. V shed 4 bases and J shed 1 base, with 10 bases lying between them. CDR3 bases: TGTGCCAGCAGCCGCCTAGGCCTCCAAGAGACCCAGTACTTC. It specifies CASSRLGLQETQYF.